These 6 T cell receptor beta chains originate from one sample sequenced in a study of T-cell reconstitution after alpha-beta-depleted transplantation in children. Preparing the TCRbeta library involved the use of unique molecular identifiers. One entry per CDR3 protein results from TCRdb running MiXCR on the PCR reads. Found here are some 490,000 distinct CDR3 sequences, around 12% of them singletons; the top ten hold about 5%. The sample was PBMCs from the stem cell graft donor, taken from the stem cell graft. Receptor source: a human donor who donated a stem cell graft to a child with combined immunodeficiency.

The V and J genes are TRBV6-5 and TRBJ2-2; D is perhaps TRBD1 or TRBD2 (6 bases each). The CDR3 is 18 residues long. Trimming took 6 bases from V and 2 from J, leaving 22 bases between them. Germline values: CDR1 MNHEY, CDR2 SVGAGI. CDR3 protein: CASRLVVLGGPNTGELFF. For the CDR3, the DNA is TGTGCCAGCAGACTCGTGGTGTTGGGGGGCCCAAACACCGGGGAGCTGTTTTTT.

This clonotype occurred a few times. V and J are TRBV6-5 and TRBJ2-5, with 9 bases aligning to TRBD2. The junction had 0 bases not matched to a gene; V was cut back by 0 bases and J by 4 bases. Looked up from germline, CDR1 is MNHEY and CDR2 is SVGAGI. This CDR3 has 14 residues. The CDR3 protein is CASSYSSGRETQYF. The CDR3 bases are TGTGCCAGCAGTTACTCTAGCGGGAGAGAGACCCAGTACTTC.

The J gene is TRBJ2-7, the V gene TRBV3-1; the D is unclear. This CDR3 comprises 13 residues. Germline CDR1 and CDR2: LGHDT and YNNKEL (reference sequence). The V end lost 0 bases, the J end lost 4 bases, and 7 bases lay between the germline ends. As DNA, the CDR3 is TGTGCCAGCAGCCAAGATCTTCGGTACGAGCAGTACTTC. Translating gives CASSQDLRYEQYF.

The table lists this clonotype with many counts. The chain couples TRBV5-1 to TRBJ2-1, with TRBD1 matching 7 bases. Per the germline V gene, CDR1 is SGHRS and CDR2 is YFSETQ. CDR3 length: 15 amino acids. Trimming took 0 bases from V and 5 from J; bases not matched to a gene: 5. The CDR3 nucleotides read TGCGCCAGCAGCTTGGAGGCAGGGGGTGACAATGAGCAGTTCTTC. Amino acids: CASSLEAGGDNEQFF.

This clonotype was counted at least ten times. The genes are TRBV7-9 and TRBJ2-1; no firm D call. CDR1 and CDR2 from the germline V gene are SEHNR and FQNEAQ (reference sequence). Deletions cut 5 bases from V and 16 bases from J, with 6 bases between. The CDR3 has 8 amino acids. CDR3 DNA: TGTGCCAGCAGCCAGTCTTTCTTC. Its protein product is CASSQSFF.

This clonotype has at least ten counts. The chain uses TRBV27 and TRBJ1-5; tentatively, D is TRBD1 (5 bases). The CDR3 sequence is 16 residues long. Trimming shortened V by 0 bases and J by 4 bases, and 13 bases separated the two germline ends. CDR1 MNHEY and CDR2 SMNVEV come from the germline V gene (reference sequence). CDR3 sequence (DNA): TGTGCCAGCAGTTTATCGGGGGTCCCACTAAATCAGCCCCAGCATTTT. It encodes CASSLSGVPLNQPQHF.